These T cell receptor beta chains were read from a single sample in a study of cytomegalovirus exposure and HLA in healthy donors. Some clones are missing from TCRdb's copy, which holds only in-frame ones; the method was immunoSEQ multiplex PCR. The sample contains roughly 56,000 clones, roughly 91% of which appear only once. The sample comprised PBMCs. The receptors were gathered from a woman in her twenties or thirties in good health and CMV-seronegative. The CDR3 runs from the conserved cysteine through the conserved F or W. Only some rows state a clone size, as once, few, many or a class for expanded clones.

j_call clone_size v_call cdr3_aa
TRBJ2-7 - TRBV18 CASSPLYGGTQSRGLLSYEQYF
TRBJ2-3 once TRBV6-1 CASRPGGPDTQYF
TRBJ2-2 - TRBV27 CASRIDTSNTGELFF
TRBJ1-2 - TRBV7-2 CASSFGALYGYTF
TRBJ1-5 few TRBV7-2 CASSTTGNGNQPQHF
TRBJ1-4 - TRBV7-9 CASSPQRTGTNEKLFF
TRBJ1-3 - TRBV7-2 CASSLAPENGNTIYF
TRBJ1-2 - TRBV27 CASWKPGRSGYGYTF
TRBJ2-5 few TRBV10-1 CASSEGDPRLETQYF
TRBJ1-1 - TRBV18 CASSPPAGESTEAFF
TRBJ2-7 - TRBV27 CASSPLAGPSYEQYF
TRBJ1-1 - TRBV9 CASSERGGVTEAFF
TRBJ2-7 - TRBV14 CASSQGQGAYEQYF
TRBJ2-3 - TRBV6-5 CASSYGRGTDTQYF
TRBJ2-2 - TRBV7-9 CASSLASGRPGELFF
TRBJ1-2 - TRBV6-5 CASSAGQGVYGYTF
TRBJ2-1 - TRBV11-2 CASSEPGQGKKNEQFF